Listed below are T cell receptor beta chains from one sample, sequenced in a study of T cell responses to AZD1222 COVID-19 vaccine. Libraries were prepared by immunoSEQ multiplex PCR; TCRdb keeps only in-frame clonotypes and omits some of them. There are some 150,000 clones in the sample; under 95% occur only once, and around 5% lies in the top ten. The source was peripheral blood, collected on day 0 of AZD1222 vaccination. Every receptor here comes from an adult in good health. CDR3s include the opening cysteine and the closing phenylalanine or tryptophan. A D gene is named only where the DNA matches it firmly. Where a row states a size, it is once, few, many or the class of an expanded clone; other rows omit it.

size: NA
V: TRBV2
D: NA
length: 14
J: TRBJ2-2
CDR3: CASTGRLGVGELFF
DNA: TGTGCCAGCACCGGTAGGCTAGGGGTCGGGGAGCTGTTTTTT

size: once
V: TRBV6-6
D: NA
length: 15
J: TRBJ1-6
CDR3: CASSYSLQHNSPLHF
DNA: TGTGCCAGCAGTTACTCGTTGCAGCATAATTCACCCCTCCACTTT

size: NA
V: TRBV5-1
D: TRBD2
length: 20
J: TRBJ2-3
CDR3: CASSLALGEGAGGLRDTQYF
DNA: TGCGCCAGCAGCTTGGCCCTCGGTGAGGGAGCGGGAGGGCTTAGAGATACGCAGTATTTT

size: NA
V: TRBV29-1
D: TRBD1
length: 13
J: TRBJ1-2
CDR3: CSARWTGGYGYTF
DNA: TGCAGCGCGAGGTGGACAGGAGGCTATGGCTACACCTTC

size: NA
V: TRBV7-6
D: NA
length: 14
J: TRBJ1-6
CDR3: CASRPWDIDSPLHF
DNA: TGTGCCAGCAGGCCCTGGGACATCGATTCACCCCTCCACTTT

size: NA
V: TRBV5-4
D: NA
length: 14
J: TRBJ1-2
CDR3: CASSLDREWRGYTF
DNA: TGTGCCAGCAGCTTGGACAGGGAATGGAGGGGCTACACCTTC

size: once
V: TRBV15
D: TRBD2
length: 14
J: TRBJ2-7
CDR3: CATSRRTSEYEQYF
DNA: TGTGCCACCAGCAGAAGGACTAGCGAGTACGAGCAGTACTTC

size: NA
V: TRBV28
D: NA
length: 12
J: TRBJ1-5
CDR3: CASSSPGSPQHF
DNA: TGTGCCAGCAGTTCTCCTGGTTCGCCCCAGCATTTT

size: NA
V: TRBV7-3
D: TRBD1
length: 16
J: TRBJ2-2
CDR3: CASSLTGTGDTGELFF
DNA: TGTGCCAGCAGCTTAACCGGGACAGGTGACACCGGGGAGCTGTTTTTT

size: NA
V: TRBV7-9
D: TRBD1
length: 14
J: TRBJ1-4
CDR3: CASSWDRGNEKLFF
DNA: TGTGCCAGCAGCTGGGACAGGGGTAATGAAAAACTGTTTTTT

size: NA
V: TRBV15
D: NA
length: 13
J: TRBJ2-5
CDR3: CATSRDKGETQYF
DNA: TGTGCCACCAGCAGAGATAAGGGGGAGACCCAGTACTTC

size: few
V: TRBV11-2
D: NA
length: 14
J: TRBJ2-7
CDR3: CASSLEDPVDEQYF
DNA: TGTGCCAGCAGCTTAGAGGATCCGGTCGATGAGCAGTACTTC

size: NA
V: TRBV5-6
D: TRBD1
length: 16
J: TRBJ2-7
CDR3: CASSPGTGGLPYEQYF
DNA: TGTGCCAGCAGCCCCGGGACAGGGGGTCTCCCCTACGAGCAGTACTTC

size: NA
V: TRBV9
D: NA
length: 16
J: TRBJ2-3
CDR3: CASSGNPRKGTDTQYF
DNA: TGTGCCAGCAGCGGTAACCCCCGAAAGGGGACAGATACGCAGTATTTT

size: NA
V: TRBV7-3
D: TRBD1
length: 14
J: TRBJ2-1
CDR3: CASSWGQGRNEQFF
DNA: TGTGCCAGCAGCTGGGGACAGGGTAGAAATGAGCAGTTCTTC

size: NA
V: TRBV24-1
D: NA
length: 15
J: TRBJ2-1
CDR3: CATSGIFEGEGEQFF
DNA: TGTGCCACCAGTGGGATCTTCGAGGGGGAGGGCGAGCAGTTCTTC

size: NA
V: TRBV5-6
D: NA
length: 16
J: TRBJ2-7
CDR3: CASSLGAGTARYEQYF
DNA: TGTGCCAGCAGCTTGGGAGCAGGGACGGCTAGGTACGAGCAGTACTTC

size: NA
V: TRBV27
D: NA
length: 14
J: TRBJ1-2
CDR3: CASSLGGESNGYTF
DNA: TGTGCCAGCAGTTTAGGAGGGGAGTCCAATGGCTACACCTTC

size: NA
V: TRBV27
D: TRBD2
length: 14
J: TRBJ2-5
CDR3: CASPGTSGMETQYF
DNA: TGTGCCAGCCCCGGGACTAGCGGGATGGAGACCCAGTACTTC

size: NA
V: TRBV19
D: NA
length: 16
J: TRBJ1-4
CDR3: CASSIKAQARREKLFF
DNA: TGTGCCAGTAGTATAAAGGCACAGGCCAGACGTGAAAAACTGTTTTTT

size: NA
V: TRBV27
D: TRBD2
length: 14
J: TRBJ2-1
CDR3: CASSLAGAYNEQFF
DNA: TGTGCCAGCAGTTTGGCGGGGGCCTACAATGAGCAGTTCTTC

size: NA
V: TRBV11-1
D: NA
length: 14
J: TRBJ2-5
CDR3: CASSRTESQETQYF
DNA: TGTGCCAGCAGCCGTACAGAGTCACAAGAGACCCAGTACTTC

size: NA
V: TRBV4-2
D: TRBD1
length: 15
J: TRBJ1-2
CDR3: CASSQEQTGVSGYTF
DNA: TGTGCCAGCAGCCAAGAACAAACAGGGGTTTCTGGCTACACCTTC

size: NA
V: TRBV4-3
D: NA
length: 16
J: TRBJ1-3
CDR3: CASSQYSGQGGNTIYF
DNA: TGCGCCAGCAGCCAATACTCCGGGCAGGGGGGAAACACCATATATTTT

size: NA
V: TRBV9
D: NA
length: 13
J: TRBJ1-1
CDR3: CASSVYGGTEAFF
DNA: TGTGCCAGCAGCGTATATGGGGGGACTGAAGCTTTCTTT

size: NA
V: TRBV6-6
D: TRBD1
length: 14
J: TRBJ2-1
CDR3: CASSPGQAINEQFF
DNA: TGTGCCAGCAGCCCGGGACAGGCGATAAATGAGCAGTTCTTC

size: once
V: TRBV24-1
D: NA
length: 12
J: TRBJ2-1
CDR3: CATSELGDEQFF
DNA: TGTGCCACCAGTGAGCTAGGGGATGAGCAGTTCTTC

size: NA
V: TRBV7-3
D: TRBD2
length: 15
J: TRBJ2-1
CDR3: CASSPWTSGYNEQFF
DNA: TGTGCCAGCAGCCCTTGGACTAGCGGGTACAATGAGCAGTTCTTC

size: NA
V: TRBV19
D: NA
length: 12
J: TRBJ1-2
CDR3: CASSTGRYGYTF
DNA: TGTGCCAGTAGTACGGGGCGCTATGGCTACACCTTC

size: once
V: TRBV4-1
D: TRBD1
length: 16
J: TRBJ2-1
CDR3: CASSHSLGQGAEEQFF
DNA: TGCGCCAGCAGCCACTCCTTGGGACAGGGGGCTGAGGAGCAGTTCTTC

size: NA
V: TRBV18
D: NA
length: 14
J: TRBJ1-2
CDR3: CASSPAGQNYGYTF
DNA: TGTGCCAGCTCCCCTGCCGGGCAGAACTATGGCTACACCTTC

size: NA
V: TRBV5-6
D: NA
length: 13
J: TRBJ1-2
CDR3: CASSLSGTYGYTF
DNA: TGTGCCAGCAGCTTGAGCGGTACCTATGGCTACACCTTC